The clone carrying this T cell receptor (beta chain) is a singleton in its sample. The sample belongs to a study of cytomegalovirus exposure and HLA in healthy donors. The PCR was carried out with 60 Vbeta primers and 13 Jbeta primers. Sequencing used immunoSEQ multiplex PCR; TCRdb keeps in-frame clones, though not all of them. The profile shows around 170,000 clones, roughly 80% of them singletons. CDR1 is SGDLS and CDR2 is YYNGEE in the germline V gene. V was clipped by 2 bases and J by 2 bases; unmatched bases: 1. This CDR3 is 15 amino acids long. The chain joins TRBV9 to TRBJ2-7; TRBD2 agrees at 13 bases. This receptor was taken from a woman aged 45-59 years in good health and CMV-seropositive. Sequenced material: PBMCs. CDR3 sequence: CASSVGTSGTYEQYF. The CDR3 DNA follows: TGTGCCAGCAGCGTCGGGACTAGCGGGACCTACGAGCAGTACTTC.